The present T cell receptor beta chain was sequenced within a study of OX40 agonist ivuxolimab in advanced cancers. Produced via immunoSEQ multiplex PCR; TCRdb's table is partial and in-frame only. The sample yields under 80,000 clones, about 91% seen once. Trimming at V came to 8 bases and at J to 6 bases, leaving 11 bases not matched to a gene. Germline V CDR1 and CDR2: SEHNR, FQNEAQ (reference sequence). The CDR3 is 15 residues long. Baseline was the first blood sampling point, followed by cycle 4 day 1 and cycle 7 day 1. The specimen comprised CD4+ or CD8+ T cells sorted from blood, sampled in a trial of the OX40 agonist ivuxolimab. The rearrangement uses TRBV7-9 and TRBJ2-2; the match to TRBD1 covers 8 bases. This sequence originates from an adult with an advanced solid tumor such as melanoma, head and neck, liver or kidney cancer. The CDR3 DNA is TGTGCCAGCCAGACAGGGGAGGTTTTGGCCGGGGAGCTGTTTTTT. Translation: CASQTGEVLAGELFF.